The 27 T cell receptor beta chains below come from one sample, sequenced in a study of T cell responses to AZD1222 COVID-19 vaccine. Here immunoSEQ multiplex PCR was the method, and the copy in TCRdb shows in-frame clones only, minus some. The sample holds around 99,000 clones, roughly 90% seen once. Sequenced material: peripheral blood, taken on day 0 of AZD1222 vaccination. Receptors were obtained from an adult in good health.

CDR3 amino acids: CASSIRGQGRHEQFF. In DNA form, the CDR3 reads TGTGCCAGCAGTATCCGGGGACAGGGGAGGCATGAGCAGTTCTTC. The J gene is TRBJ2-1, the V gene TRBV11-3; 10 nucleotides line up with TRBD1. From germline, CDR1 is SGHNT and CDR2 YENEEA. The CDR3 extends over 15 amino acids. V shed 6 bases, J shed 8 bases, and the junction held 10 bases outside the gene matches.

The chain is built from TRBV4-1 and TRBJ2-2, with D possibly matching TRBD1 (6 bases). Germline CDR1 MGHRA, CDR2 YSYEKL. The V end was cut by 8 bases, the J end by 4 bases, with 11 bases between. This CDR3 is 13 amino acids long. As DNA, the CDR3 is TGCGCCAGCGCCAGGGGAATCACCGGGGAGCTGTTTTTT. Translated, it gives CASARGITGELFF.

This clone was recorded once. This sequence joins TRBV6-5 and TRBJ1-1; D might be TRBD1 (5 bases). CDR3 length: 14 amino acids. Trimming cost V 8 bases and J 1 base, with 14 bases left between them. Germline V gives CDR1 MNHEY, CDR2 SVGAGI. The CDR3 loop is CASGSAQENTEAFF. In DNA, the CDR3 is TGTGCCAGCGGGTCGGCACAGGAGAACACTGAAGCTTTCTTT.

The chain has TRBV7-3 and TRBJ2-2; 11 bases are shared with TRBD1. Looked up from germline, CDR1 is SGHTA and CDR2 is FQGTGA. The V gene end was trimmed by 6 bases and the J gene end by 3 bases; junction bases not matched to a gene: 3. CDR3 length: 15 amino acids. The CDR3 DNA is TGTGCCAGCAGACCGGGACAGGGGGACACCGGGGAGCTGTTTTTT. Translating it yields CASRPGQGDTGELFF.

J is TRBJ2-2 and V is TRBV7-3, with 10 bases matching TRBD2. The V gene end was trimmed by 5 bases and the J gene end by 0 bases; junction bases not matched to a gene: 3. Germline V gene sequence: CDR1 SGHTA, CDR2 FQGTGA. The CDR3 loop spans 16 amino acids. CDR3 nucleotide sequence: TGTGCCAGCAGCCCCGGACTAGCGGCGAACACCGGGGAGCTGTTTTTT. It specifies CASSPGLAANTGELFF.

This chain joins TRBV24-1 and TRBJ2-7; D is unclear. The germline V gene encodes CDR1 KGHDR and CDR2 SFDVKD. The CDR3 runs 15 residues. Trimming pared 4 bases from V and 3 bases from J, leaving 15 bases between. The CDR3 sequence: CATSESRESIYEQYF. CDR3 in DNA: TGTGCCACCAGTGAAAGCAGAGAGTCCATCTACGAGCAGTACTTC.

The chain links TRBV5-1 to TRBJ2-7, with D possibly being TRBD1 (7 bases). V lost 3 bases and J lost 3, with 22 bases in between. The CDR3 contains 17 residues. Germline CDR1 is SGHRS and CDR2 is YFSETQ. The CDR3: CASSSPSTGGQSYEQYF. DNA for the CDR3: TGCGCCAGCAGCTCACCCAGCACCGGGGGACAGAGCTACGAGCAGTACTTC.

The chain carries TRBV5-8 and TRBJ1-2; 12 bases align to TRBD1. Trimming removed 4 bases from V and 7 bases from J; junction bases left unmatched: 11. The germline gives CDR1 SGHTS, CDR2 YDEGEE. The length of the CDR3 is 16 residues. The CDR3 here is CASSRSGTGGSGGYTF. The CDR3 DNA is TGTGCCAGCAGCCGTTCCGGGACAGGGGGCTCTGGTGGCTACACCTTC. Variable domain in full (rest from reference TRBV5-8 and TRBJ1-2): EAGVTQSPTHLIKTRGQQATLRCSPISGHTSVYWYQQALGLGLQFLLWYDEGEERNRGNFPPRFSGRQFPNYSSELNVNALELEDSALYLCASSRSGTGGSGGYTFGSGTRLTVV.

The chain combines TRBV18 with TRBJ2-6, with TRBD1 matching over 7 bases. V was clipped by 4 bases and J by 0 bases; unmatched bases: 12. Germline values: CDR1 KGHSH, CDR2 LQKENI. The CDR3 has 19 amino acids. Here the CDR3 reads CASSHSGQVISSGANVLTF. The CDR3 nucleotides read TGTGCCAGCTCACACTCCGGACAGGTGATCAGCTCTGGGGCCAACGTCCTGACTTTC.

The J gene is TRBJ1-1, the V gene TRBV10-3, with 8 bases matching TRBD1. The CDR3 has 14 residues. The germline gives CDR1 ENHRY, CDR2 SYGVKD. V was clipped by 5 bases and J by 4 bases; unmatched bases: 6. The DNA for the CDR3 is TGTGCCATCAGTCATGGACAGGGCACCACTGAAGCTTTCTTT. Encoded protein: CAISHGQGTTEAFF.

The CDR3 nucleotides read TGTGCCACCAGTGAGACTAGCGGGGGTCCCTACAATGAGCAGTTCTTC. Translation gives CATSETSGGPYNEQFF. The V gene is TRBV24-1, the J gene TRBJ2-1; 12 bases map to TRBD2. V shed 4 bases, J shed 2 bases, and the junction held 2 bases outside the gene matches. CDR3 length: 16 amino acids. Germline V gene data show CDR1 as KGHDR and CDR2 as SFDVKD.

The V and J genes are TRBV19 and TRBJ1-3, with TRBD1 as a possible D gene (5 bases). Germline V gene lookup returns CDR1 LNHDA and CDR2 SQIVND (reference sequence). Between the trimmed V and J ends, which lost 8 bases and 0 bases, there was a span of 14 bases. This CDR3 has 15 residues. CDR3 in amino acids: CASHPADSSGNTIYF. CDR3 DNA: TGTGCCAGTCATCCCGCCGACAGCTCTGGAAACACCATATATTTT.

The V call is TRBV12-3 or TRBV12-4, the J call TRBJ1-1, with D uncertain. The length of the CDR3 is 13 residues. Trimming stripped 2 bases from V and 0 bases from J, with 4 bases between. The CDR3 sequence is CASSLHLNTEAFF. DNA of the CDR3: TGTGCCAGCAGTTTACATTTGAACACTGAAGCTTTCTTT.

In its sample, this clone was seen a few times. J is TRBJ2-2 and V is TRBV14; D perhaps matches TRBD2 (6 bases). CDR1 and CDR2 (germline): SGHDN, FVKESK. Trimming pared 1 base from V and 6 bases from J, leaving 9 bases between. The CDR3 has 14 amino acids. The CDR3 region is CASSQVVAAGELFF. CDR3 in DNA: TGTGCCAGCAGCCAAGTAGTAGCGGCCGGGGAGCTGTTTTTT. The variable domain in full, completed from reference TRBV14 and TRBJ2-2, reads EAGVTQFPSHSVIEKGQTVTLRCDPISGHDNLYWYRRVMGKEIKFLLHFVKESKQDESGMPNNRFLAERTGGTYSTLKVQPAELEDSGVYFCASSQVVAAGELFFGEGSRLTVL.

The chain recombines TRBV28 with TRBJ2-5; weak D call: TRBD2 (7 bases). Germline assignment: CDR1 MDHEN and CDR2 SYDVKM. V lost 6 bases to trimming and J lost 5 bases, with 19 bases between them. The CDR3 consists of 15 residues. CDR3 region: CASSTSGEGWETQYF. DNA of the CDR3: TGTGCCAGCAGCACCTCAGGGGAGGGATGGGAGACCCAGTACTTC.

The chain uses TRBV5-8 and TRBJ1-2, with D uncertain. The CDR3 length is 15 residues. The V end was cut by 4 bases, the J end by 7 bases, with 20 bases between. Germline lookup yields CDR1 SGHTS and CDR2 YDEGEE. The DNA for the CDR3 is TGTGCCAGCAGCATAGATGGGATAACAGTTGGTGGCTACACCTTC. Residues: CASSIDGITVGGYTF.

This chain links TRBV5-1 with TRBJ1-1; 9 nucleotides match TRBD1. V was clipped by 5 bases and J by 0 bases; unmatched bases: 8. The germline V gene encodes CDR1 SGHRS and CDR2 YFSETQ. This CDR3 comprises 16 residues. The CDR3 reads CASSPGTGGLNTEAFF. The CDR3 DNA sequence: TGCGCCAGCAGTCCCGGAACAGGGGGCTTGAACACTGAAGCTTTCTTT. The whole variable domain, filled in from reference TRBV5-1 and TRBJ1-1, reads KAGVTQTPRYLIKTRGQQVTLSCSPISGHRSVSWYQQTPGQGLQFLFEYFSETQRNKGNFPGRFSGRQFSNSRSEMNVSTLELGDSALYLCASSPGTGGLNTEAFFGQGTRLTVV.

The chain couples TRBV9 to TRBJ2-3; D uncertain. Germline assignment: CDR1 SGDLS and CDR2 YYNGEE. The CDR3 is 12 residues long. V lost 0 bases, J lost 6 bases, and 5 bases lay in between. CDR3 DNA: TGTGCCAGCAGCGTAGGAGTTGATACGCAGTATTTT. This gives the protein CASSVGVDTQYF.

This chain joins TRBV7-3 and TRBJ2-3, with D uncertain. The CDR3 runs 13 residues. Trimming cost V 3 bases and J 6 bases, with 10 bases left between them. The germline V gene has CDR1 SGHTA and CDR2 FQGTGA. The CDR3 DNA reads as TGTGCCAGCAGCTTTCCCGGAGTGGATACGCAGTATTTT. Translation gives CASSFPGVDTQYF. The whole variable domain, remainder taken from reference TRBV7-3 and TRBJ2-3, is GAGVSQTPSNKVTEKGKYVELRCDPISGHTALYWYRQSLGQGPEFLIYFQGTGAADDSGLPNDRFFAVRPEGSVSTLKIQRTERGDSAVYLCASSFPGVDTQYFGPGTRLTVL.

The chain combines TRBV10-1 with TRBJ2-5; D possibly corresponds to TRBD2 (5 bases). Trimming pared 10 bases from V and 3 bases from J, leaving 21 bases between. Looked up from germline, CDR1 is WNHNN and CDR2 is SYGVQD (reference sequence). There are 15 residues in the CDR3. In nucleotides, the CDR3 is TGCGCCACTATACCGCCGGGTAGCGCCGAAGAGACCCAGTACTTC. Amino acid sequence: CATIPPGSAEETQYF.

This chain uses TRBV7-9 with TRBJ2-3; D is perhaps TRBD2 (5 bases). CDR1 and CDR2 (germline): SEHNR, FQNEAQ (reference sequence). CDR3 length equals 16 residues. The V and J ends lost 5 bases and 1 base respectively, with 16 bases between them. Here the CDR3 reads CASSPYTGWGTDTQYF. Here the CDR3 DNA reads TGTGCCAGCAGCCCGTACACGGGGTGGGGCACAGATACGCAGTATTTT.

This sequence joins TRBV19 and TRBJ2-5; 9 bases align to TRBD1. Germline V gives CDR1 LNHDA, CDR2 SQIVND (reference sequence). CDR3 length: 16 amino acids. With V trimmed by 5 bases and J by 5 bases, 12 bases remained unmatched. CDR3 coding DNA: TGTGCCAGTAGTGTACAGGGGGCTCCAAGAGGGGAGACCCAGTACTTC. It encodes CASSVQGAPRGETQYF. The variable domain in full, with the rest retrieved from reference TRBV19 and TRBJ2-5, is DGGITQSPKYLFRKEGQNVTLSCEQNLNHDAMYWYRQDPGQGLRLIYYSQIVNDFQKGDIAEGYSVSREKKESFPLTVTSAQKNPTAFYLCASSVQGAPRGETQYFGPGTRLLVL.

The rearrangement uses TRBV11-2 and TRBJ2-7, with D possibly being TRBD1 (5 bases). Germline lookup yields CDR1 SGHAT and CDR2 FQNNGV. The CDR3 length is 14 residues. Trimming stripped 3 bases from V and 7 bases from J, with 16 bases between. CDR3 sequence: CASSFIQVSSEQYF. CDR3 in DNA: TGTGCCAGCAGCTTTATACAGGTATCTTCGGAGCAGTACTTC.

The chain carries TRBV4-2 and TRBJ2-1, with 13 bases lining up with TRBD2. Trimming at V came to 6 bases and at J to 8 bases, leaving 13 bases not matched to a gene. The CDR3 has 17 amino acids. CDR1 is LGHNA, CDR2 YNFKEQ, per germline. CDR3 in amino acids: CASRIGLAGVVGDEQFF. The CDR3 bases are TGTGCCAGCAGGATAGGACTAGCGGGAGTAGTTGGGGATGAGCAGTTCTTC.

The rearrangement links TRBV4-1 to TRBJ2-7, with D tentatively TRBD1 or TRBD2 (5 bases each). The CDR3 consists of 16 residues. Trimming removed 1 base from V and 3 bases from J, with 16 bases in between. Per the germline V gene, CDR1 is MGHRA and CDR2 is YSYEKL. CDR3 bases: TGCGCCAGCAGCCAAGGGGGGACCGCGGGTCTCTACGAGCAGTACTTC. Encoded protein: CASSQGGTAGLYEQYF.

The J gene is TRBJ1-6, the V gene TRBV18; D possibly corresponds to TRBD1 (6 bases). The V gene's germline CDR1 is KGHSH and CDR2 LQKENI. Trimming removed 3 bases at V and 10 bases at J, with 10 bases between. The CDR3 has 13 residues. The CDR3 loop reads CASSPSGDSPLHF. The CDR3 DNA reads as TGTGCCAGCTCACCCTCAGGGGACTCACCCCTCCACTTT.

The rearrangement joins TRBV30 to TRBJ2-5; D perhaps matches TRBD1 (6 bases). This CDR3 comprises 12 residues. V lost 2 bases, J lost 5 bases, and 9 bases lay in between. Per the germline V gene, CDR1 is GTSNPN and CDR2 is SVGIG (reference sequence). DNA of the CDR3: TGTGCCTGGAGTTCTGGGGGCGAGACCCAGTACTTC. Residues: CAWSSGGETQYF.